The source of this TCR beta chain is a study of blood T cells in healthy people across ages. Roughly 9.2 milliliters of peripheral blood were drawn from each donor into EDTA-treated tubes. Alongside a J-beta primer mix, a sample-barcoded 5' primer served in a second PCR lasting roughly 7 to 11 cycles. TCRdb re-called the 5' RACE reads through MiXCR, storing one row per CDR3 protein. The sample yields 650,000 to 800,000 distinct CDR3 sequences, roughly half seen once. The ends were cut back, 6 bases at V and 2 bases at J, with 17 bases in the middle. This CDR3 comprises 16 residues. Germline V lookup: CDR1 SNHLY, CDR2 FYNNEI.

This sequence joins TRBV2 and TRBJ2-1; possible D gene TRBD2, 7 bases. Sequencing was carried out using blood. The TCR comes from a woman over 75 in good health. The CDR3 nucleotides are TGTGCCAGCAGCCGAGGGGGGGGGGGCCCCTACAATGAGCAGTTCTTC. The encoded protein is CASSRGGGGPYNEQFF.